Below, 10 T cell receptor beta chains from the same sample are listed, as sequenced in a study of blood T cells in healthy people across ages. Primers used in a second PCR of about 7 to 12 cycles were a sample-barcoded 5' primer and a J-beta primer mix. TCRdb recomputed calls from the 5' RACE reads with MiXCR, one row per CDR3 protein. The table shows roughly 800,000 distinct CDR3 sequences, with around 24% occurring only once. These data were also reused for a study on T cells of mothers and their children.

Sequencing was performed on blood. These TCRs come from a boy between 10 and 17 years old in good health.

This clonotype has only a few counts. The gene calls are TRBV20-1 and TRBJ2-7, with D perhaps matching TRBD2 (6 bases). This CDR3 is built from 16 residues. Germline loops: CDR1 DFQATT, CDR2 SNEGSKA (reference sequence). V shed 0 bases and J shed 0 bases, with 15 bases lying between them. The CDR3: CSARDHSGSTSYEQYF. The CDR3 nucleotides are TGCAGTGCTAGAGATCACAGCGGGTCAACCTCCTACGAGCAGTACTTC.

Only a few counts were recorded for this clonotype. The chain employs TRBV3-1 and TRBJ1-6, with D tentatively TRBD1 (6 bases). The V gene lost 4 bases and the J gene lost 2 bases, with 12 bases spanning the gap. Germline loops: CDR1 LGHDT, CDR2 YNNKEL (reference sequence). This CDR3 region has 16 residues. CDR3 nucleotides: TGTGCCAGCAGCCGGACCAGGGGTCCCTATAATTCACCCCTCCACTTT. Residues: CASSRTRGPYNSPLHF.

In this sample, this clonotype turned up a few times. This CDR3 is CASSYYRGQGTEAFF. Here the CDR3 DNA reads TGCGCCAGCAGCTACTACAGGGGGCAAGGCACTGAAGCTTTCTTT. The gene calls are TRBV5-1 and TRBJ1-1; 9 nucleotides agree with TRBD1. The germline V gene encodes CDR1 SGHRS and CDR2 YFSETQ. The CDR3 sequence is 15 residues long. V lost 3 bases and J lost 4; bases outside the gene matches: 7. The entire variable domain, with the rest obtained from reference TRBV5-1 and TRBJ1-1, is as follows: KAGVTQTPRYLIKTRGQQVTLSCSPISGHRSVSWYQQTPGQGLQFLFEYFSETQRNKGNFPGRFSGRQFSNSRSEMNVSTLELGDSALYLCASSYYRGQGTEAFFGQGTRLTVV.

This rearrangement joins TRBV3-1 to TRBJ1-3; no clear D. The CDR3 runs 15 residues. With 0 bases removed from V and 3 bases from J, the gap between germline ends came to 9 bases. Germline V gene sequence: CDR1 LGHDT, CDR2 YNNKEL (reference sequence). CDR3 protein: CASSQDTVNGNTIYF. The CDR3 DNA follows: TGTGCCAGCAGCCAAGATACAGTGAATGGAAACACCATATATTTT.

This clonotype was recorded a few times. This sequence joins TRBV2 and TRBJ2-7; the D gene is possibly TRBD2 (5 bases). Germline values: CDR1 SNHLY, CDR2 FYNNEI. The germline V and J ends were trimmed by 3 bases and 8 bases, with 14 bases remaining between them. This CDR3 region has 13 residues. CDR3 sequence reads: CASSDEGLGQQYF. CDR3 coding DNA: TGTGCCAGCAGTGATGAGGGTCTTGGACAGCAGTACTTC.

The V and J genes are TRBV5-1 and TRBJ1-2, with 10 bases matching TRBD1. The CDR3 spans 13 residues. Losses at the gene ends were 5 bases for V and 7 bases for J; bases not matched to a gene: 5. Germline lookup yields CDR1 SGHRS and CDR2 YFSETQ. CDR3 coding DNA: TGCGCCAGCAGAATCGGGACAGGGGTTGGCTACACCTTC. Protein: CASRIGTGVGYTF.

The table lists this clonotype with a few counts. This chain links TRBV20-1 with TRBJ1-2, with 8 bases lining up with TRBD1. Unmatched junction bases numbered 10, after V lost 6 bases and J lost 4 bases. The germline V gene encodes CDR1 DFQATT and CDR2 SNEGSKA (reference sequence). The CDR3 loop spans 14 amino acids. The CDR3 region has the DNA TGCAGTGCCCAGGGACAGGCTTATAGCTATGGCTACACCTTC. Translated, it gives CSAQGQAYSYGYTF.

This clonotype was seen only a few times. The CDR3 sequence is CSARDKRGGRQTQYF. CDR3 in DNA: TGCAGTGCTAGAGATAAGAGGGGGGGCCGGCAGACCCAGTACTTC. J is TRBJ2-1 and V is TRBV20-1, with D perhaps matching TRBD2 (7 bases). The end of the DNA aligns better with TRBJ2-5, so the J call may be wrong. Germline-derived CDR1 and CDR2 are DFQATT and SNEGSKA (reference sequence). This CDR3 is 15 amino acids long.

V usage is TRBV4-1 and J usage is TRBJ2-5; D not resolved. The J call may be mistaken, given a closer DNA end match to TRBJ2-1. Germline CDR1 is MGHRA and CDR2 is YSYEKL. The CDR3 totals 15 residues. The CDR3 sequence: CASSQDIPGLSEQFF. For the CDR3, the DNA is TGCGCCAGCAGCCAAGATATACCGGGTCTCAGTGAGCAGTTCTTC.

The chain couples TRBV12-5 to TRBJ1-6; TRBD1 aligns across 9 bases. The ends lost 6 bases at V and 5 bases at J; junction bases unmatched: 5. The CDR3 has 15 residues. Germline V CDR1 and CDR2: LGHNT, FRNRAP. The CDR3 reads CASGSGQGDNSPLHF. CDR3 DNA sequence: TGTGCTAGTGGCTCGGGACAGGGAGATAATTCACCCCTCCACTTT.